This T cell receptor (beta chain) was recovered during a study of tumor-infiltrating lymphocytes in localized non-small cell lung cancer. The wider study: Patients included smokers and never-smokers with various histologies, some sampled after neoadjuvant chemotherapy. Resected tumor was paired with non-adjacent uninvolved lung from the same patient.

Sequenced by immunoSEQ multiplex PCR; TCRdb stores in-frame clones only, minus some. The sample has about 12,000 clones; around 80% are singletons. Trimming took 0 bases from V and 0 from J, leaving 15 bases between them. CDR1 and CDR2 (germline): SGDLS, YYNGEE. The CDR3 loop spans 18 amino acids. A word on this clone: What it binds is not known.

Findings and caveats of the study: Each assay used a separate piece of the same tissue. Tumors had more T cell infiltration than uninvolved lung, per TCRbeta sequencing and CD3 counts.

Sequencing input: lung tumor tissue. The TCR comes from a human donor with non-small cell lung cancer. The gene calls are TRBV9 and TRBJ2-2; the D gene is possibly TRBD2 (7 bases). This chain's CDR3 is CASSVAGGGPANTGELFF. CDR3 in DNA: TGTGCCAGCAGCGTAGCTGGGGGGGGGCCTGCGAACACCGGGGAGCTGTTTTTT.